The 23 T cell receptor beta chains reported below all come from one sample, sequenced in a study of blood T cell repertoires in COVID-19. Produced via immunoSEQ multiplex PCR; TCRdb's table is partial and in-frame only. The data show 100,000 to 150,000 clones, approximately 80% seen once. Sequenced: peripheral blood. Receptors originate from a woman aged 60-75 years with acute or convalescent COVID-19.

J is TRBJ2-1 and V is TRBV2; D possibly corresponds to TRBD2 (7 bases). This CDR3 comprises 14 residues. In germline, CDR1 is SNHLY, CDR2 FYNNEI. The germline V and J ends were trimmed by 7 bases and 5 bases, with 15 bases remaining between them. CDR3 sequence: CASMAGAGHNEQFF. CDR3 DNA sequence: TGTGCCAGCATGGCGGGGGCCGGTCACAATGAGCAGTTCTTC.

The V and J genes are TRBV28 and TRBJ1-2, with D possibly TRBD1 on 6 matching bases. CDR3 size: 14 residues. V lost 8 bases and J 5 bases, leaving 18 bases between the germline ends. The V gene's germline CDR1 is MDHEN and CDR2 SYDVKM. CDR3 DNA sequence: TGTGCCAGCGGGGGGGCGCAGGCCCAATATGGCTACACCTTC. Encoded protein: CASGGAQAQYGYTF.

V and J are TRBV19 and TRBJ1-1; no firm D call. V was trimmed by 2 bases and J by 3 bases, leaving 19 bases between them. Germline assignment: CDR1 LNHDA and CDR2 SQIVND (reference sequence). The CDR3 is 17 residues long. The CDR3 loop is CASSIIPGSPGDTEAFF. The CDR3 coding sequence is TGTGCCAGTAGTATAATTCCGGGATCCCCTGGGGACACTGAAGCTTTCTTT.

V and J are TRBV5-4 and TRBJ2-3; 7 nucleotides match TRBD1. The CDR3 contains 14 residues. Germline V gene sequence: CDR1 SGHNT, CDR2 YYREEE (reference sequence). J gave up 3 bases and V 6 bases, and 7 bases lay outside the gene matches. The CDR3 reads CASNARGSTDTQYF. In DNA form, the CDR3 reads TGTGCCAGCAACGCCAGGGGGAGTACAGATACGCAGTATTTT. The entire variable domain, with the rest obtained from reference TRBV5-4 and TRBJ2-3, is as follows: ETGVTQSPTHLIKTRGQQVTLRCSSQSGHNTVSWYQQALGQGPQFIFQYYREEENGRGNFPPRFSGLQFPNYSSELNVNALELDDSALYLCASNARGSTDTQYFGPGTRLTVL.

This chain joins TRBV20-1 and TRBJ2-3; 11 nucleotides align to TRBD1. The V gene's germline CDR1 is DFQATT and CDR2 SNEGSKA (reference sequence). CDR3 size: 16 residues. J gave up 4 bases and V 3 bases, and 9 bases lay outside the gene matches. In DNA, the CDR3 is TGCAGTGCTAGTCCGGGACAGGGGGGCAGGGCAGATACGCAGTATTTT. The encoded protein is CSASPGQGGRADTQYF.

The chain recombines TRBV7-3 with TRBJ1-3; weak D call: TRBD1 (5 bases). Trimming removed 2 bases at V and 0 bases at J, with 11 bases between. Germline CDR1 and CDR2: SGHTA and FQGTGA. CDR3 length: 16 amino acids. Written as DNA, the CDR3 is TGTGCCAGCAGCTTATATGGGGCTGGCTCTGGAAACACCATATATTTT. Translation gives CASSLYGAGSGNTIYF.

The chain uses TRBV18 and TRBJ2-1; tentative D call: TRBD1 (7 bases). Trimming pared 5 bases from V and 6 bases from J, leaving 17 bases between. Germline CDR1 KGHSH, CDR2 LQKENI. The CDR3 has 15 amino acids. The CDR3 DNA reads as TGTGCCAGCTCAGGCGGGACAGAGTCAGTCAATGAGCAGTTCTTC. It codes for CASSGGTESVNEQFF.

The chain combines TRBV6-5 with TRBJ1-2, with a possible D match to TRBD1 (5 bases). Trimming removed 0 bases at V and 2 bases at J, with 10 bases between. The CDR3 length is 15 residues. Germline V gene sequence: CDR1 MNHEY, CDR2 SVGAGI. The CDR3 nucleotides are TGTGCCAGCAGTTACTCGAACAGGCCAAACTATGGCTACACCTTC. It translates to CASSYSNRPNYGYTF.

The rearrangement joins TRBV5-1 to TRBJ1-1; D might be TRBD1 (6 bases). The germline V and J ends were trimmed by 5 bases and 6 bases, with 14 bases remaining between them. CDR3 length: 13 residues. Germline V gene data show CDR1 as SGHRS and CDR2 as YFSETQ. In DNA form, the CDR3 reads TGCGCCAGCAGTTCCGAAGGGGGAGCTGAAGCTTTCTTT. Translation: CASSSEGGAEAFF.

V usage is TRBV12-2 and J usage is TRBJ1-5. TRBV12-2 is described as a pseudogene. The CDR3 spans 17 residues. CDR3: CASRLASGLRRFQPQHF. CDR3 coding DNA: TGTGCAAGTCGCTTAGCCTCGGGACTCCGAAGGTTTCAGCCCCAGCATTTT.

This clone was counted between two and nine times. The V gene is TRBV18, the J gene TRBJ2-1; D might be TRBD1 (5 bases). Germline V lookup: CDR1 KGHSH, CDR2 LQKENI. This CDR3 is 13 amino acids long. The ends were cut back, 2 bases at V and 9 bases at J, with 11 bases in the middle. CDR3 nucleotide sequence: TGTGCCAGCTCACCAAAGTGGCAGGGTGAGCAGTTCTTC. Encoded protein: CASSPKWQGEQFF.

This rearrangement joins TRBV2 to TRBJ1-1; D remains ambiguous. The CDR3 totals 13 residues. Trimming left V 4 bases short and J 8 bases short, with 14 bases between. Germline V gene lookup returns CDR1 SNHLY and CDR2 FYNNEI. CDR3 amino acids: CASSVIPAREAFF. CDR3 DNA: TGTGCCAGCAGTGTAATTCCCGCTAGAGAAGCTTTCTTT.

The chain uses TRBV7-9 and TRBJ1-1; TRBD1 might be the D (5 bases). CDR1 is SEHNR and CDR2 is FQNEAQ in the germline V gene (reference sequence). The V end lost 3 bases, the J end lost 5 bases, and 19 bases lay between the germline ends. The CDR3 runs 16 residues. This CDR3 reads CASSFISQTVGTEAFF. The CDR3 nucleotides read TGTGCCAGCAGCTTTATTTCTCAGACAGTGGGGACTGAAGCTTTCTTT.

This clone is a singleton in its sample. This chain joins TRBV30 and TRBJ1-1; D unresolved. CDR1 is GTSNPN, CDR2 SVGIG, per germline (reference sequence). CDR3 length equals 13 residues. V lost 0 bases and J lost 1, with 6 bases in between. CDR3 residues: CAWSVLGNTEAFF. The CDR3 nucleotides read TGTGCCTGGAGTGTACTTGGGAACACTGAAGCTTTCTTT.

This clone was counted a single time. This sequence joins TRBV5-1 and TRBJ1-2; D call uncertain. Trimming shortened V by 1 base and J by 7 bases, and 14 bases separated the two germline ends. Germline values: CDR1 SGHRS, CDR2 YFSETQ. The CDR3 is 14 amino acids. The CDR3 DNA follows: TGCGCCAGCAGCTTGATTCCCGTAGGAGGTGGCTACACCTTC. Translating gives CASSLIPVGGGYTF.

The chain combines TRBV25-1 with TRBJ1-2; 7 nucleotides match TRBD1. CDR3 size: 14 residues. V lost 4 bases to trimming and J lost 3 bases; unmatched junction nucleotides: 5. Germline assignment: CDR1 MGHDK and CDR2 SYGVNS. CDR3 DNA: TGTGCCAGCAGTGCACTCGACAGGGACTATGGCTACACCTTC. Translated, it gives CASSALDRDYGYTF.

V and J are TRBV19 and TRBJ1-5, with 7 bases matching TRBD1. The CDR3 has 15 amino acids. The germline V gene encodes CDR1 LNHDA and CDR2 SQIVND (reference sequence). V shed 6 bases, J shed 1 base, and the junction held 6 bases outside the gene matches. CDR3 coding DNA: TGTGCCAGTAGGGGACAGCCCTTCAGCAATCAGCCCCAGCATTTT. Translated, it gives CASRGQPFSNQPQHF.

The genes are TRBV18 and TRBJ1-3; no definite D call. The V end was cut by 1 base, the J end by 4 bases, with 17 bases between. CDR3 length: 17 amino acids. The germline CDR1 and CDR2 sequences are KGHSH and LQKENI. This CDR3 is CASSPQGGPGAGNTIYF. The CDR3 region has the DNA TGTGCCAGCTCACCACAAGGAGGGCCTGGAGCCGGAAACACCATATATTTT.

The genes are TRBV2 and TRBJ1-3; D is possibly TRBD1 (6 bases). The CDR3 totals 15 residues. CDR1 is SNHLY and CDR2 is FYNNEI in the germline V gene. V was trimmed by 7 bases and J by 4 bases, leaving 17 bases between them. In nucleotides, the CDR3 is TGTGCCAGCAAACAGGGCTTAGGGATCGGAAACACCATATATTTT. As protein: CASKQGLGIGNTIYF.

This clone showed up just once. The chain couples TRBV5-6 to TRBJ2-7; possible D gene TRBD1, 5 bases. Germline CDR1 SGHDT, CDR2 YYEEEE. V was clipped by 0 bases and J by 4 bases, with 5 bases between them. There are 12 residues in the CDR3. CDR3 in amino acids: CASSLGQYEQYV. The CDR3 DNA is TGTGCCAGCAGCTTGGGACAGTACGAGCAGTACGTC.

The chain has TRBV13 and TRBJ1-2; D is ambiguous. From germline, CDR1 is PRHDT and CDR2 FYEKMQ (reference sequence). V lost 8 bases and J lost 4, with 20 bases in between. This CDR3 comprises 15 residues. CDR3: CASGDLAGKVYGYTF. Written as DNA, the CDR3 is TGTGCCAGCGGCGACCTCGCAGGAAAGGTCTATGGCTACACCTTC.

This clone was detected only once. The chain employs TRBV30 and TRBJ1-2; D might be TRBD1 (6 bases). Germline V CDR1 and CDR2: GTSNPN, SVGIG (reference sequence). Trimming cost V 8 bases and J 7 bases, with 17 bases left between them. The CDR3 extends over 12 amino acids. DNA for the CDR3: TGTGCCACCGACCGGGACACAATTGGCTACACCTTC. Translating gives CATDRDTIGYTF.

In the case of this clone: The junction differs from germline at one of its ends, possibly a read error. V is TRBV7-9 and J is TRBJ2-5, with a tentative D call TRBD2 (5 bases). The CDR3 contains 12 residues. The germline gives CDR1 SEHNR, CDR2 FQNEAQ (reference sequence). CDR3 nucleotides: TGTGCCAGCAGCGCGAGCTGGACTCCGCACAACTTC. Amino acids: CASSASWTPHNF.